These 15 T cell receptor beta chains were all obtained from the same sample, sequenced in a study of blood T cell repertoires in COVID-19. Clones were read by immunoSEQ multiplex PCR, and TCRdb kept only the in-frame ones, dropping some. The top ten clones hold around 3.1% of a sample with 130,000 to 150,000 clones, roughly 80% of them seen once. The sequencing sample was made of peripheral blood. The receptors shown here come from a woman between 35 and 50 years old with active or convalescent COVID-19.

V usage is TRBV30 and J usage is TRBJ2-1; 7 positions match TRBD2. Trimming cost V 0 bases and J 2 bases; bases outside gene matches: 7. Per the germline V gene, CDR1 is GTSNPN and CDR2 is SVGIG (reference sequence). The CDR3 loop spans 16 amino acids. The CDR3 bases are TGTGCCTGGAGTGTACGGGCTAGCGGACCCTACAATGAGCAGTTCTTC. It specifies CAWSVRASGPYNEQFF.

This clone was seen a few times. This sequence joins TRBV6-5 and TRBJ1-5; D perhaps matches TRBD1 (5 bases). Germline V gene data show CDR1 as MNHEY and CDR2 as SVGAGI. The CDR3 contains 14 residues. V dropped 6 bases and J dropped 4 bases, with 13 bases sitting between them. The CDR3 region has the DNA TGTGCCAGCAGCCCCAACGGGGGTAATCAGCCCCAGCATTTT. Amino acid sequence: CASSPNGGNQPQHF.

The genes are TRBV6-5 and TRBJ1-4, with D possibly matching TRBD1 (6 bases). This CDR3 comprises 13 residues. CDR1 is MNHEY and CDR2 is SVGAGI in the germline V gene. V was trimmed by 8 bases and J by 8 bases, leaving 15 bases between them. The CDR3 region has the DNA TGTGCCAGCTCCCAGGGGTGGAGGGAAAAACTGTTTTTT. This encodes CASSQGWREKLFF.

The chain employs TRBV2 and TRBJ1-1, with no clear D. The CDR3 covers 13 residues. Looked up from germline, CDR1 is SNHLY and CDR2 is FYNNEI. V lost 1 base and J lost 4, with 7 bases in between. CDR3 DNA: TGTGCCAGCAGTGAAGTGGAGGGCACTGAAGCTTTCTTT. It yields the protein CASSEVEGTEAFF.

The chain recombines TRBV28 with TRBJ1-2; 7 positions agree with TRBD1. Germline CDR1 is MDHEN and CDR2 is SYDVKM. V lost 3 bases to trimming and J lost 5 bases; unmatched junction nucleotides: 3. The CDR3 length is 13 residues. This CDR3 reads CASSLGTAYGYTF. In DNA form, the CDR3 reads TGTGCCAGCAGTTTGGGGACAGCATATGGCTACACCTTC.

CDR3 sequence: CASSLSGGVSPLHF. The CDR3 coding sequence is TGTGCCAGCAGCTTATCCGGGGGAGTTTCACCCCTCCACTTT. The genes are TRBV7-2 and TRBJ1-6, with a possible D match to TRBD1 (5 bases). Trimming pared 2 bases from V and 9 bases from J, leaving 11 bases between. Germline CDR1 reads SGHTA; CDR2 reads FQGNSA. CDR3 length: 14 residues.

The genes are TRBV7-2 and TRBJ1-3; D is perhaps TRBD1 (5 bases). The germline CDR1 and CDR2 sequences are SGHTA and FQGNSA. V was pared by 1 base and J by 6 bases, with 10 bases between. This CDR3 has 14 residues. In DNA, the CDR3 is TGTGCCAGCAGCTTAGGGTGGGGGGAAAACACCATATATTTT. Amino acid sequence: CASSLGWGENTIYF. Combining the CDR3 with reference TRBV7-2 and TRBJ1-3 gives the whole variable domain GAGVSQSPSNKVTEKGKDVELRCDPISGHTALYWYRQSLGQGLEFLIYFQGNSAPDKSGLPSDRFSAERTGGSVSTLTIQRTQQEDSAVYLCASSLGWGENTIYFGEGSWLTVV.

The CDR3, as DNA: TGCAGTGCTAGTCCACAGGGCTCGGGGATCGACGGCTACACCTTC. This gives the protein CSASPQGSGIDGYTF. This sequence joins TRBV20-1 and TRBJ1-2; D is possibly TRBD1 (6 bases). The CDR3 length is 15 residues. CDR1 DFQATT and CDR2 SNEGSKA come from the germline V gene (reference sequence). Trimming cost V 3 bases and J 8 bases, with 22 bases left between them.

The rearrangement uses TRBV29-1 and TRBJ2-1; 8 bases match TRBD1. Per the germline V gene, CDR1 is SQVTM and CDR2 is ANQGSEA. The J segment lost 5 bases and the V segment lost 1 base, leaving 7 bases of the junction unmatched. The CDR3 is 15 amino acids. CDR3 protein: CSVEARGQVNNEQFF. In DNA form, the CDR3 reads TGCAGCGTTGAAGCCCGGGGACAGGTGAACAATGAGCAGTTCTTC.

V gene TRBV3-1 (or the pseudogene TRBV3-2) combines with J gene TRBJ1-2; TRBD1 might be the D (6 bases). Per the germline V gene, CDR1 is LGHDT and CDR2 is YNNKEL (reference sequence). The CDR3 runs 16 residues. V was clipped by 0 bases and J by 3 bases, with 14 bases between them. The CDR3 sequence is CASSQDRRGGYYGYTF. The DNA for the CDR3 is TGTGCCAGCAGCCAAGATCGCAGGGGAGGGTACTATGGCTACACCTTC.

This chain joins TRBV25-1 and TRBJ1-1, with 7 bases that match TRBD1. CDR1 and CDR2 from the germline V gene are MGHDK and SYGVNS. V lost 2 bases to trimming and J lost 5 bases; unmatched junction nucleotides: 11. CDR3 length equals 16 residues. The CDR3 sequence: CASSEIGRGLGTEAFF. CDR3 nucleotide sequence: TGTGCCAGCAGTGAAATCGGGAGGGGGCTCGGAACTGAAGCTTTCTTT. Using reference TRBV25-1 and TRBJ1-1 for the parts outside the CDR3, the full variable domain is EADIYQTPRYLVIGTGKKITLECSQTMGHDKMYWYQQDPGMELHLIHYSYGVNSTEKGDLSSESTVSRIRTEHFPLTLESARPSHTSQYLCASSEIGRGLGTEAFFGQGTRLTVV.

The CDR3 DNA sequence: TGTGCCAGCAGCGATCCCGGCAATGAGCAGTTCTTC. Its translation: CASSDPGNEQFF. J is TRBJ2-1 and V is TRBV9; D remains ambiguous. This CDR3 spans 12 amino acids. Trimming pared 3 bases from V and 6 bases from J, leaving 7 bases between. Germline V gives CDR1 SGDLS, CDR2 YYNGEE.

The gene calls are TRBV5-6 and TRBJ2-1, with D maybe TRBD2 (6 bases). Germline-derived CDR1 and CDR2 are SGHDT and YYEEEE. The V end lost 3 bases, the J end lost 8 bases, and 24 bases lay between the germline ends. The CDR3 is 17 amino acids. CDR3 sequence (DNA): TGTGCCAGCAGCTCCGGGTCGGGACTCCTTCTCGGGGATGAGCAGTTCTTC. Protein sequence: CASSSGSGLLLGDEQFF.

As DNA, the CDR3 is TGCGCCAGCAGCTTGGGAGCATATCGGGGGAGCACAGATACGCAGTATTTT. This sequence encodes CASSLGAYRGSTDTQYF. V gene TRBV5-1 combines with J gene TRBJ2-3, with D possibly TRBD2 on 6 matching bases. This CDR3 has 17 residues. From germline, CDR1 is SGHRS and CDR2 YFSETQ. V gave up 0 bases and J gave up 0 bases, with 14 bases separating them.

V and J are TRBV28 and TRBJ1-6; no clear D gene. Germline V CDR1 and CDR2: MDHEN, SYDVKM. There are 16 residues in the CDR3. Trimming pared 5 bases from V and 0 bases from J, leaving 11 bases between. The CDR3 reads CASSVKKSSYNSPLHF. The DNA for the CDR3 is TGTGCCAGCAGTGTTAAAAAGAGCTCCTATAATTCACCCCTCCACTTT.